The 14 T cell receptor beta chains below were found in one sample sequenced in a study of T cell repertoires in cytomegalovirus infection. TCRdb reprocessed the reads with MiXCR, giving one entry per CDR3 protein. This repertoire shows 130,000 or so distinct CDR3 sequences, about 6.5% found once; its top ten account for roughly 18%. Sequencing used PBMCs. The origin of the receptors is a human donor in good health (CMV status not recorded). Some clones in this sample may be carry-over from other donors' samples.

In this sample, this clonotype turned up many times. The V call is TRBV7-9, the J call TRBJ1-6, with 7 bases that match TRBD1. Per germline, CDR1 SEHNR and CDR2 FQNEAQ (reference sequence). CDR3 length: 14 amino acids. The junction had 6 bases not matched to a gene; V was cut back by 5 bases and J by 8 bases. CDR3 loop: CASSVGQRYSPLHF. DNA for the CDR3: TGTGCCAGCAGCGTGGGACAGAGGTATTCACCCCTCCACTTT.

This clonotype has a count of ten or more. V and J are TRBV7-2 and TRBJ1-5; no firm D call. The CDR3 totals 15 residues. V was shortened by 1 base and J by 3 bases, with 10 bases between the two germline ends. Germline V gene data show CDR1 as SGHTA and CDR2 as FQGNSA. The CDR3: CASSLVGKNNQPQHF. The DNA of the CDR3 is TGTGCCAGCAGCTTAGTAGGGAAGAACAATCAGCCCCAGCATTTT.

The table lists this clonotype with many counts. In nucleotides, the CDR3 is TGTGCCAGTGTATCACCCCCCGGCGGCTACACCTTC. It translates to CASVSPPGGYTF. The gene calls are TRBV6-2 or TRBV6-3 and TRBJ1-2; D is ambiguous. Trimming stripped 9 bases from V and 8 bases from J, with 16 bases between. The germline V gene encodes CDR1 MNHEY and CDR2 SVGEGT. The CDR3 totals 12 residues.

This clonotype occurred many times. The chain has TRBV28 and TRBJ1-1, with TRBD1 matching over 7 bases. This CDR3 is built from 14 residues. After removal of 6 bases from V and 2 bases from J, the junction contained 6 bases not matched to a gene. Per germline, CDR1 MDHEN and CDR2 SYDVKM. The CDR3 bases are TGTGCCAGCAGGCAGGGGGGAGAAAACACTGAAGCTTTCTTT. It codes for CASRQGGENTEAFF.

This clonotype was seen only a few times. The rearrangement links TRBV4-3 to TRBJ2-1, with D possibly being TRBD2 (6 bases). The germline gives CDR1 LGHNA, CDR2 YSLEER. The CDR3 has 15 residues. Trimming left V 5 bases short and J 3 bases short, with 14 bases between. The CDR3 DNA follows: TGCGCCAGCAGCTTGGAGGGCCTTTACTACAATGAGCAGTTCTTC. Translating gives CASSLEGLYYNEQFF.

This clonotype was seen repeatedly, ten times or more. The genes are TRBV28 and TRBJ2-1; perhaps D is TRBD1 or TRBD2 (5 bases each). Trimming removed 8 bases at V and 15 bases at J, with 20 bases between. Looked up from germline, CDR1 is MDHEN and CDR2 is SYDVKM. The CDR3 contains 12 residues. The CDR3 DNA reads as TGTGCCAGCGTCGACAAACCGGGGCCTCCGTTCTTC. Amino acid sequence: CASVDKPGPPFF.

The V gene is TRBV10-2, the J gene TRBJ1-1; D might be TRBD1 (5 bases). Germline V gene sequence: CDR1 WSHSY, CDR2 SAAADI. The ends were cut back, 4 bases at V and 8 bases at J, with 11 bases in the middle. This CDR3 has 12 amino acids. The CDR3 DNA follows: TGCGCCAGCAGTGGGAGGGGCAGGGAAGCTTTCTTT. It codes for CASSGRGREAFF.

This clonotype appeared a few times. The chain combines TRBV6-5 with TRBJ1-3; D perhaps matches TRBD1 (6 bases). Deletions cut 6 bases from V and 0 bases from J, with 21 bases between. The CDR3 runs 18 residues. Germline V CDR1 and CDR2: MNHEY, SVGAGI. CDR3 residues: CASSPRQGSQLSGNTIYF. The DNA for the CDR3 is TGTGCCAGCAGCCCACGCCAGGGGTCCCAACTCTCTGGAAACACCATATATTTT.

This clonotype was observed many times. The rearrangement joins TRBV7-3 to TRBJ1-4, with D perhaps TRBD1 (6 bases). CDR3 length: 14 amino acids. V was shortened by 2 bases and J by 8 bases, with 12 bases between the two germline ends. CDR1 is SGHTA and CDR2 is FQGTGA in the germline V gene. The CDR3 sequence: CASSLAQGNEKLFF. DNA for the CDR3: TGTGCCAGCAGCTTAGCTCAGGGGAACGAAAAACTGTTTTTT.

A remark on this clonotype: A much larger clone differs by one base, so this may be a read error. The rearrangement uses TRBV20-1 and TRBJ2-3; TRBD2 agrees at 8 bases. V lost 6 bases to trimming and J lost 2 bases; unmatched junction nucleotides: 10. Germline CDR1 reads DFQATT; CDR2 reads SNEGSKA (reference sequence). This CDR3 has 15 residues. The CDR3 reads CSAPPGGLPTDTQYF. The CDR3 coding sequence is TGCAGTGCACCCCCGGGGGGGCTTCCCACAGATACGCAGTATTTT.

In its sample, this clonotype was seen many times. The chain is built from TRBV7-2 and TRBJ2-3, with 8 bases identical to TRBD2. V shed 5 bases, J shed 6 bases, and the junction held 16 bases outside the gene matches. CDR3 length: 17 residues. Germline V CDR1 and CDR2: SGHTA, FQGNSA. Here the CDR3 reads CASSLLGLAGIGDTQYF. The CDR3 region has the DNA TGTGCCAGCAGCCTGCTGGGGCTAGCGGGCATAGGGGATACGCAGTATTTT.

V is TRBV5-6 and J is TRBJ1-4; D remains ambiguous. The germline CDR1 and CDR2 sequences are SGHDT and YYEEEE. The CDR3 extends over 13 amino acids. V was cut by 0 bases and J by 2 bases, with 2 bases left in between. CDR3 in DNA: TGTGCCAGCAGCTTGGACACTAATGAAAAACTGTTTTTT. Translated, it gives CASSLDTNEKLFF.

This clonotype was found many times. The chain couples TRBV7-2 to TRBJ1-4; D is unresolved. The CDR3 has 15 residues. Trimming left V 6 bases short and J 2 bases short, with 13 bases between. From germline, CDR1 is SGHTA and CDR2 FQGNSA. CDR3 nucleotides: TGTGCCAGCAGTGGAGGGCGGTGGACTAATGAAAAACTGTTTTTT. Translation: CASSGGRWTNEKLFF.

This clonotype has ten or more counts. The chain uses TRBV7-8 and TRBJ2-3; 7 bases are shared with TRBD2. V shed 5 bases and J 3 bases; nucleotides not matched to a gene: 5. CDR3 length equals 14 residues. The germline V gene has CDR1 SGHVS and CDR2 FQNEAQ. CDR3 residues: CASSERGVTDTQYF. CDR3 DNA sequence: TGTGCCAGCAGCGAACGGGGGGTGACAGATACGCAGTATTTT.